These 23 T cell receptor beta chains came from one sample sequenced in a study of technical replicates of blood from a few donors (dated by TCRdb to 2017 to 2019). Library generation was performed with the immunoSEQ multiplex PCR assay. In TCRdb, the immuneACCESS table is reduced to in-frame sequences with V and J assigned. These tables do not hold every clone; where another copy was compared, an unresolved V gene accounts for under half, and the others remain unexplained. In this sample the table shows about 98,000 clones, 95% of which occur a single time. The biggest ten clones account for over 0.2% of the sample. What was sequenced was T cells isolated from PBMCs. The receptors shown here come from a human donor in good health.

The V and J genes are TRBV30 and TRBJ2-7; D remains unclear. The germline CDR1 and CDR2 sequences are GTSNPN and SVGIG (reference sequence). There are 12 residues in the CDR3. V dropped 3 bases and J dropped 3 bases, with 9 bases sitting between them. The CDR3 nucleotides read TGTGCCTGGAGAAAAGCTGGCTACGAGCAGTACTTC. Translating it yields CAWRKAGYEQYF.

The count of this clone is one. The V gene is TRBV5-1, the J gene TRBJ2-5; TRBD2 might be the D (6 bases). The CDR3 loop spans 13 amino acids. Germline V gene data show CDR1 as SGHRS and CDR2 as YFSETQ. The V gene lost 6 bases and the J gene lost 1 base, with 10 bases spanning the gap. CDR3 nucleotides: TGCGCCAGCACGGGGGAAGTCCAAGAGACCCAGTACTTC. Its protein is CASTGEVQETQYF.

This rearrangement joins TRBV2 to TRBJ1-1, with D tentatively TRBD1 (5 bases). Between the trimmed V and J ends, which lost 7 bases and 4 bases, there was a span of 13 bases. This CDR3 has 13 amino acids. CDR1 and CDR2 from the germline V gene are SNHLY and FYNNEI. The CDR3 DNA is TGTGCCAGCAAAGGAGGGGTGTTCACTGAAGCTTTCTTT. Protein product: CASKGGVFTEAFF.

This rearrangement joins TRBV7-9 to TRBJ1-1, with D uncertain. The CDR3 runs to 11 residues. The V gene's germline CDR1 is SEHNR and CDR2 FQNEAQ (reference sequence). Trimming removed 10 bases from V and 1 base from J, with 7 bases in between. The CDR3 coding sequence is TGTGCCACCTTACAGAACACTGAAGCTTTCTTT. It codes for CATLQNTEAFF.

This clone was observed a few times. The chain carries TRBV4-1 and TRBJ1-1, with unresolved D. Germline CDR1 reads MGHRA; CDR2 reads YSYEKL. The CDR3 totals 15 residues. V was trimmed by 1 base and J by 2 bases, leaving 11 bases between them. CDR3 region: CASSQVPGGNTEAFF. As DNA, the CDR3 is TGCGCCAGCAGCCAAGTGCCGGGTGGAAACACTGAAGCTTTCTTT.

The J gene is TRBJ1-1, the V gene TRBV18; TRBD1 matches 8 bases. From germline, CDR1 is KGHSH and CDR2 LQKENI. V trimming: 0 bases; J trimming: 3 bases; junction bases outside the gene matches: 6. This CDR3 has 16 residues. The CDR3 DNA reads as TGTGCCAGCTCACCACCTCAGGGGGCCCGGGACACTGAAGCTTTCTTT. Translated: CASSPPQGARDTEAFF.

The genes are TRBV4-1 and TRBJ2-5, with TRBD2 matching over 11 bases. After removal of 2 bases from V and 2 bases from J, the junction contained 10 bases not matched to a gene. The CDR3 runs to 18 residues. Germline V CDR1 and CDR2: MGHRA, YSYEKL. The CDR3 region has the DNA TGCGCCAGCAGCCAAACTAGCGGGAGTAGATTTTGGCAAGAGACCCAGTACTTC. Encoded protein: CASSQTSGSRFWQETQYF.

This sequence joins TRBV28 and TRBJ2-1; D is ambiguous. Germline CDR1 and CDR2: MDHEN and SYDVKM. The germline V and J ends were trimmed by 3 bases and 2 bases, with 11 bases remaining between them. The CDR3 runs 15 residues. The CDR3 region is CASSFRDITYNEQFF. The CDR3 DNA reads TGTGCCAGCAGTTTTAGAGACATAACCTACAATGAGCAGTTCTTC.

The V gene is TRBV2, the J gene TRBJ2-1, with 11 nucleotides matching TRBD2. The CDR3 runs 15 residues. Germline trimming cut 7 bases from V and 6 bases from J; bases unmatched to any gene: 8. CDR1 and CDR2 (germline): SNHLY, FYNNEI. CDR3 protein: CASIMSTSGANEQFF. In nucleotides, the CDR3 is TGTGCCAGCATCATGTCGACTAGCGGGGCCAATGAGCAGTTCTTC.

The chain links TRBV7-9 to TRBJ1-4, with TRBD1 matching 10 bases. The V segment lost 7 bases and the J segment 8 bases; nucleotides outside the gene matches: 10. CDR3 length equals 15 residues. Germline V gives CDR1 SEHNR, CDR2 FQNEAQ (reference sequence). Here the CDR3 DNA reads TGTGCCAGCAATCCAATGGACAGGGGGAACGAAAAACTGTTTTTT. Translating it yields CASNPMDRGNEKLFF.

The V and J genes are TRBV5-6 and TRBJ2-7, with 8 bases lining up with TRBD2. From germline, CDR1 is SGHDT and CDR2 YYEEEE. With V trimmed by 1 base and J by 2 bases, 8 bases remained unmatched. The CDR3 has 16 residues. The CDR3 DNA follows: TGTGCCAGCAGCTTGTTTGGCGGGAGGCCCCCCTACGAGCAGTACTTC. This sequence encodes CASSLFGGRPPYEQYF.

The genes are TRBV7-2 and TRBJ2-7, with TRBD2 identical over 10 bases. J lost 3 bases, V lost 1 base, and 15 bases had no gene match. Germline loops: CDR1 SGHTA, CDR2 FQGNSA. The CDR3 is made up of 19 amino acids. CDR3: CASSLEAGVATSGLYEQYF. The CDR3 DNA follows: TGTGCCAGCAGCTTAGAAGCAGGCGTTGCGACTAGCGGGCTCTACGAGCAGTACTTC.

This chain links TRBV9 with TRBJ2-7, with TRBD1 matching over 7 bases. CDR3 length equals 14 residues. Trimming cost V 3 bases and J 3 bases; bases outside gene matches: 6. Germline V gene sequence: CDR1 SGDLS, CDR2 YYNGEE. For the CDR3, the DNA is TGTGCCAGCAGCGCCGGGCCAGGGGGCTACGAGCAGTACTTC. Protein: CASSAGPGGYEQYF.

V is TRBV9 and J is TRBJ2-2, with D uncertain. Trimming removed 1 base at V and 3 bases at J, with 4 bases between. CDR3 size: 13 residues. Germline V gene sequence: CDR1 SGDLS, CDR2 YYNGEE. The CDR3: CASSVLDTGELFF. As DNA, the CDR3 is TGTGCCAGCAGCGTACTAGACACCGGGGAGCTGTTTTTT. The variable domain in full, completed from reference TRBV9 and TRBJ2-2, reads DSGVTQTPKHLITATGQRVTLRCSPRSGDLSVYWYQQSLDQGLQFLIQYYNGEERAKGNILERFSAQQFPDLHSELNLSSLELGDSALYFCASSVLDTGELFFGEGSRLTVL.

The chain joins TRBV4-1 to TRBJ1-1, with TRBD1 as a possible D gene (6 bases). V gave up 0 bases and J gave up 4 bases, with 9 bases separating them. This CDR3 contains 14 residues. Germline lookup yields CDR1 MGHRA and CDR2 YSYEKL. The chain's CDR3 is CASSQDRGGTEAFF. The DNA for the CDR3 is TGCGCCAGCAGCCAAGATAGGGGGGGCACTGAAGCTTTCTTT.

The chain has TRBV5-1 and TRBJ1-6; TRBD1 matches at 7 bases. Trimming at V came to 4 bases and at J to 10 bases, leaving 11 bases not matched to a gene. The germline CDR1 and CDR2 sequences are SGHRS and YFSETQ. This CDR3 has 15 amino acids. The CDR3 protein is CASSPRTGGDSPLHF. The CDR3 DNA is TGCGCCAGCAGCCCGAGGACAGGAGGGGACTCACCCCTCCACTTT.

The rearrangement joins TRBV7-2 to TRBJ1-1; D remains ambiguous. CDR1 is SGHTA and CDR2 is FQGNSA in the germline V gene. The V and J ends lost 1 base and 1 base respectively, with 10 bases between them. The CDR3 totals 15 residues. This CDR3 reads CASSLEVLGNTEAFF. The DNA for the CDR3 is TGTGCCAGCAGCTTAGAAGTCCTCGGGAACACTGAAGCTTTCTTT.

The CDR3 loop is CASSRENMRADEQFF. In DNA form, the CDR3 reads TGCGCCAGCAGCCGTGAGAACATGCGGGCGGATGAGCAGTTCTTC. The chain has TRBV4-1 and TRBJ2-1, with D possibly matching TRBD2 (5 bases). V lost 4 bases to trimming and J lost 8 bases, with 18 bases between them. CDR3 length equals 15 residues. The germline V gene encodes CDR1 MGHRA and CDR2 YSYEKL.

The chain has TRBV27 and TRBJ1-2; D ambiguous. Germline V CDR1 and CDR2: MNHEY, SMNVEV (reference sequence). The CDR3 sequence is 15 residues long. With 3 bases removed from V and 12 bases from J, the gap between germline ends came to 23 bases. CDR3 coding DNA: TGTGCCAGCAGTTTTGTCCGGGAGCTCTACTTCAACCACACCTTC. This codes for CASSFVRELYFNHTF.

The chain uses TRBV9 and TRBJ1-4; TRBD1 matches at 9 bases. The CDR3 has 15 residues. CDR1 is SGDLS, CDR2 YYNGEE, per germline. V dropped 3 bases and J dropped 4; count of bases not matched to a gene: 4. CDR3 loop: CASSGGQGGNEKLFF. The CDR3 DNA follows: TGTGCCAGCAGCGGGGGACAGGGTGGTAATGAAAAACTGTTTTTT.

J is TRBJ2-7 and V is TRBV4-2; D is unresolved. CDR3 length equals 15 residues. Trimming removed 0 bases from V and 3 bases from J, with 12 bases in between. CDR1 and CDR2 from the germline V gene are LGHNA and YNFKEQ. The CDR3 DNA follows: TGTGCCAGCAGCCAAGAAGCTTGGGCCGGCTACGAGCAGTACTTC. It yields the protein CASSQEAWAGYEQYF.

V usage is TRBV28 and J usage is TRBJ2-7; 9 nucleotides agree with TRBD2. Trimming at V came to 2 bases and at J to 0 bases, leaving 2 bases not matched to a gene. CDR3 length: 15 residues. Germline V lookup: CDR1 MDHEN, CDR2 SYDVKM. CDR3 region: CASSLTAGGSYEQYF. The CDR3 coding sequence is TGTGCCAGCAGTTTAACAGCGGGAGGCTCCTACGAGCAGTACTTC.

The chain carries TRBV10-1 and TRBJ2-7; 10 positions agree with TRBD2. Germline values: CDR1 WNHNN, CDR2 SYGVQD (reference sequence). V gave up 3 bases and J gave up 2 bases; unmatched junction bases: 4. CDR3 length: 15 amino acids. The CDR3 is CASSELAGIAYEQYF. In nucleotides, the CDR3 is TGCGCCAGCAGTGAACTAGCGGGGATCGCCTACGAGCAGTACTTC.